This T cell receptor (beta chain) was observed in a study of tumor and adjacent non-tumor tissue in lung cancer. The study, taken as a whole, reports: Tumor TCR diversity, when higher, was linked to shorter survival. In normal lung, the top 100 clones were significantly more dominant than in tumor.

This CDR3 has 16 residues. Germline CDR1 reads SGHVS; CDR2 reads FQNEAQ. RNA was extracted from bulk tissue without any cell sorting. Newly diagnosed lung cancer patients had thoracic surgery in China, August–November 2014, without prior chemotherapy. The library came from three nested PCR rounds adapted from ARM-PCR protocols. TCRdb called the multiplex PCR reads again in MiXCR, with one record for every CDR3 protein. Of tens of thousands of distinct CDR3 sequences listed, over 80% are singletons. As regards this clonotype: No antigen is known for it. This may be a read error, as it is one base from a much larger clone.

This sequence joins TRBV7-8 and TRBJ2-7, with 8 nucleotides matching TRBD2. This receptor was identified in a woman in her forties or fifties with non-small cell lung cancer. The sample consisted of lung tumor tissue. The CDR3 spells CAGSQIGGEAPYEQYF. CDR3 coding DNA: TGTGCCGGCAGCCAGATCGGGGGGGAGGCACCCTACGAGCAGTACTTC.